What follows is one T cell receptor (beta chain) and its context. CDR3 size: 16 residues. V lost 0 bases to trimming and J lost 5 bases; unmatched junction nucleotides: 9. Germline CDR1 is LGHDT and CDR2 is YNNKEL (reference sequence). The repertoire was sequenced with immunoSEQ multiplex PCR; TCRdb's copy has only in-frame clones and lacks some. The table records about 200,000 clones, 84% of them present only once. This record comes from a study of blood T cell repertoires in COVID-19. About the research overall: The United States, Italy and Spain supplied acute and convalescent COVID-19 samples. PBMCs, B-cell-depleted T cells, or T cells provided the cDNA or gDNA that made up the material.

This sequence originates from a human donor in a cohort sampled during active COVID-19. The sample consisted of peripheral blood. The V and J genes are TRBV3-1 (or the pseudogene TRBV3-2) and TRBJ2-5; 7 bases line up with TRBD1. The DNA of the CDR3 is TGTGCCAGCAGCCAAGATAACTTCAGACAGGGCGAGACCCAGTACTTC. As protein: CASSQDNFRQGETQYF.